Below are 28 T cell receptor beta chains sequenced from a single sample in a study of T-cell memory formation after mild COVID-19 (dated by TCRdb to about 2021). The library was produced with 5' RACE. These reads were obtained on an Illumina NovaSeq 6000. The public reads were quality trimmed at Q25 with fastp and then assembled into clones with MiXCR by TCRdb, keeping productive beta chains. Each CDR3 protein gets just one entry, which takes the most common genes and DNA from the rows behind it. The sample table shows about 430,000 distinct CDR3 sequences, and 20% to 25% are seen once. 8.5% to 9% of the sample rests with the top ten. Sequenced sample: PBMCs or a T cell subset sorted from them (not recorded which). Receptors were obtained from an adult woman who had mild COVID-19 (a few samples of this study predate the infection). The sample titles of this study are shuffled in the database, so cell type and time point are left out; the donor was told from shared clones.

This clonotype was observed a handful of times. The chain couples TRBV9 to TRBJ2-1, with D perhaps assigned TRBD1 or TRBD2 (5 bases each). Germline CDR1 SGDLS, CDR2 YYNGEE. V was trimmed by 0 bases and J by 5 bases, leaving 18 bases between them. The CDR3 runs to 17 residues. CDR3 sequence: CASSVAGGHVNNNEQFF. The CDR3 nucleotides are TGTGCCAGCAGCGTAGCTGGAGGACACGTGAATAACAATGAGCAGTTCTTC.

This clonotype has more than one count but fewer than ten. The gene calls are TRBV3-1 and TRBJ2-7; no clear D. This CDR3 has 11 residues. V was shortened by 5 bases and J by 3 bases, with 5 bases between the two germline ends. Germline V gives CDR1 LGHDT, CDR2 YNNKEL (reference sequence). CDR3 residues: CASSTLYEQYF. Written as DNA, the CDR3 is TGTGCCAGCAGCACTCTCTACGAGCAGTACTTC.

This clonotype was seen a few times. The chain has TRBV12-3 or TRBV12-4 and TRBJ1-2; D gene ambiguous. The V and J ends lost 7 bases and 5 bases respectively, with 17 bases between them. The CDR3 is made up of 14 amino acids. The CDR3 DNA is TGTGCCAGCACCATTAGTACCCCCGGGTATGGCTACACCTTC. It encodes CASTISTPGYGYTF.

CDR3 DNA sequence: TGCAGCGCCATCCTCCTAGCGGGAGGCAACCTGGGCAATGAGCAGTTCTTC. Translated: CSAILLAGGNLGNEQFF. This chain joins TRBV29-1 and TRBJ2-1, with TRBD2 matching over 11 bases. J lost 6 bases, V lost 7 bases, and 17 bases had no gene match. Germline V gives CDR1 SQVTM, CDR2 ANQGSEA. This CDR3 has 17 residues.

This clonotype was found a few times. The rearrangement uses TRBV6-2 or TRBV6-3 and TRBJ1-1, with TRBD1 as a possible D gene (6 bases). Trimming took 7 bases from V and 1 from J, leaving 13 bases between them. Per germline, CDR1 MNHEY and CDR2 SVGEGT. CDR3 length equals 14 residues. As DNA, the CDR3 is TGTGCCAGCATCCCGGGGGGGCAGAACACTGAAGCTTTCTTT. The encoded protein is CASIPGGQNTEAFF.

This clonotype was detected only a few times. This chain uses TRBV7-2 with TRBJ2-5; the D call may be TRBD1 or TRBD2 (6 bases each). V shed 5 bases and J shed 7 bases, with 23 bases lying between them. The germline V gene has CDR1 SGHTA and CDR2 FQGNSA. The CDR3 is made up of 16 amino acids. The DNA of the CDR3 is TGTGCCAGCAGCCATGGACAGAGTGGGGGGCAGGGGACCCAGTACTTC. This translates into CASSHGQSGGQGTQYF.

This clonotype was counted between two and nine times. The germline gene is not matched at one end of the junction; a read error may be the cause. V gene TRBV24-1 combines with J gene TRBJ2-7; TRBD1 agrees at 7 bases. The CDR3 runs 13 residues. CDR1 KGHDR and CDR2 SFDVKD come from the germline V gene. In DNA form, the CDR3 reads TGTGCCACCTGTGACAGGGTTACCTACGAGCAGTACTTC. As protein: CATCDRVTYEQYF.

The V call is TRBV27, the J call TRBJ1-2; D is perhaps TRBD1 (6 bases). Germline-derived CDR1 and CDR2 are MNHEY and SMNVEV (reference sequence). This CDR3 region has 14 residues. The V gene lost 6 bases and the J gene lost 2 bases, with 13 bases spanning the gap. This chain's CDR3 is CASRPGTSNYGYTF. DNA for the CDR3: TGTGCCAGCAGACCCGGGACATCCAACTATGGCTACACCTTC.

CDR3 DNA sequence: TGCGCCAGCAGTAAGAGGACTAGCGGCAATGAGCAGTTCTTC. Translating it yields CASSKRTSGNEQFF. This sequence joins TRBV5-1 and TRBJ2-1, with TRBD2 identical over 10 bases. The V gene end was trimmed by 5 bases and the J gene end by 6 bases; junction bases not matched to a gene: 5. Germline V CDR1 and CDR2: SGHRS, YFSETQ. CDR3 size: 14 residues.

CDR3 residues: CASTQGPKNEQFF. In DNA, the CDR3 is TGTGCCAGCACCCAGGGGCCAAAGAATGAGCAGTTCTTC. The chain recombines TRBV12-3 or TRBV12-4 with TRBJ2-1; TRBD1 might be the D (6 bases). The germline V and J ends were trimmed by 7 bases and 7 bases, with 14 bases remaining between them. The CDR3 runs to 13 residues.

This chain connects TRBV7-2 to TRBJ1-2; D is unresolved. The CDR3 contains 14 residues. Deletions cut 5 bases from V and 0 bases from J, with 10 bases between. The germline V gene encodes CDR1 SGHTA and CDR2 FQGNSA. CDR3 bases: TGTGCCAGCAGCACACAGCCCTCTAACTATGGCTACACCTTC. Its protein is CASSTQPSNYGYTF.

The rearrangement uses TRBV7-2 and TRBJ1-3, with 8 positions matching TRBD1. Germline lookup yields CDR1 SGHTA and CDR2 FQGNSA. V was clipped by 5 bases and J by 8 bases; unmatched bases: 5. The CDR3 totals 13 residues. The CDR3 spells CASSLGQEYTIYF. CDR3 DNA sequence: TGTGCCAGCAGCCTGGGACAGGAGTACACCATATATTTT.

The V gene is TRBV29-1, the J gene TRBJ1-2, with D hard to call. The CDR3 is 12 amino acids. Germline values: CDR1 SQVTM, CDR2 ANQGSEA. Trimming removed 8 bases from V and 8 bases from J, with 18 bases in between. This CDR3 is CSTRTVEPGYTF. For the CDR3, the DNA is TGCAGCACGCGCACTGTAGAACCCGGCTACACCTTC.

This clonotype showed up just a few times. V and J are TRBV27 and TRBJ2-3, with 9 positions matching TRBD2. V lost 3 bases to trimming and J lost 2 bases; unmatched junction nucleotides: 12. CDR3 size: 18 residues. Germline lookup yields CDR1 MNHEY and CDR2 SMNVEV (reference sequence). CDR3 in DNA: TGTGCCAGCAGTTTGTATCGCTGGCGGGGGGGCGACACAGATACGCAGTATTTT. Protein: CASSLYRWRGGDTDTQYF.

V usage is TRBV19 and J usage is TRBJ1-1; the D is unclear. The ends were cut back, 9 bases at V and 0 bases at J, with 17 bases in the middle. The CDR3 is 15 amino acids. CDR1 is LNHDA and CDR2 is SQIVND in the germline V gene (reference sequence). CDR3: CASSHPGFMNTEAFF. The CDR3 region has the DNA TGTGCCAGCTCGCACCCGGGGTTCATGAACACTGAAGCTTTCTTT.

This clonotype has ten or more counts. This chain uses TRBV9 with TRBJ2-5; the D is unclear. CDR1 and CDR2 (germline): SGDLS, YYNGEE. V was shortened by 7 bases and J by 1 base, with 8 bases between the two germline ends. The CDR3 consists of 12 residues. The CDR3 sequence is CASGSGQETQYF. The CDR3 DNA follows: TGTGCCAGCGGAAGTGGCCAAGAGACCCAGTACTTC.

The gene calls are TRBV4-1 and TRBJ1-1, with 8 nucleotides matching TRBD1. The V segment lost 6 bases and the J segment 5 bases; nucleotides outside the gene matches: 5. The CDR3 totals 13 residues. Germline values: CDR1 MGHRA, CDR2 YSYEKL. CDR3: CASRQGARTEAFF. DNA for the CDR3: TGCGCCAGCAGGCAGGGGGCGAGGACTGAAGCTTTCTTT.

This sequence joins TRBV5-4 and TRBJ2-5; 10 bases agree with TRBD2. V shed 4 bases, J shed 3 bases, and the junction held 9 bases outside the gene matches. The length of the CDR3 is 16 residues. The germline V gene encodes CDR1 SGHNT and CDR2 YYREEE (reference sequence). The CDR3 nucleotides read TGTGCCAGCAGCGCCCCGGGTCTAGCGGGAGAAGAGACCCAGTACTTC. Its protein is CASSAPGLAGEETQYF. The full variable domain, completed using reference TRBV5-4 and TRBJ2-5, is ETGVTQSPTHLIKTRGQQVTLRCSSQSGHNTVSWYQQALGQGPQFIFQYYREEENGRGNFPPRFSGLQFPNYSSELNVNALELDDSALYLCASSAPGLAGEETQYFGPGTRLLVL.

This clonotype was observed a handful of times. This rearrangement joins TRBV4-1 to TRBJ1-6; no definite D call. Trimming removed 2 bases from V and 8 bases from J, with 7 bases in between. Germline values: CDR1 MGHRA, CDR2 YSYEKL. The CDR3 length is 13 residues. CDR3 coding DNA: TGCGCCAGCAGCCAAACCCTGGATTCACCCCTCCACTTT. This codes for CASSQTLDSPLHF.

This chain links TRBV29-1 with TRBJ2-5; either TRBD1 or TRBD2 may supply D (6 bases each). Germline CDR1 and CDR2: SQVTM and ANQGSEA. The ends were cut back, 8 bases at V and 3 bases at J, with 16 bases in the middle. The CDR3 runs 13 residues. The CDR3 here is CSTQRGAEETQYF. The CDR3 nucleotides are TGCAGCACCCAAAGGGGGGCGGAAGAGACCCAGTACTTC.

The CDR3 coding sequence is TGTGCCACCAGCAGAGGAAGGGGTCCCCCTGGAAACACCATATATTTT. Encoded protein: CATSRGRGPPGNTIYF. The chain carries TRBV15 and TRBJ1-3; tentative D call: TRBD1 (5 bases). The CDR3 covers 16 residues. The V end lost 1 base, the J end lost 2 bases, and 12 bases lay between the germline ends. Germline lookup yields CDR1 LNHNV and CDR2 YYDKDF (reference sequence). Full variable domain (rest looked up from reference TRBV15 and TRBJ1-3): DAMVIQNPRYQVTQFGKPVTLSCSQTLNHNVMYWYQQKSSQAPKLLFHYYDKDFNNEADTPDNFQSRRPNTSFCFLDIRSPGLGDTAMYLCATSRGRGPPGNTIYFGEGSWLTVV.

The chain employs TRBV10-3 and TRBJ1-5; maybe TRBD1 (6 bases). This CDR3 is built from 17 residues. The germline CDR1 and CDR2 sequences are ENHRY and SYGVKD. V lost 5 bases and J 5 bases, leaving 22 bases between the germline ends. CDR3 DNA sequence: TGTGCCATCAGTACAACGGAAGTCCCGGGACATGATCAGCCCCAGCATTTT. It translates to CAISTTEVPGHDQPQHF.

The V call is TRBV6-2 or TRBV6-3, the J call TRBJ1-2, with a weak D call TRBD1 (6 bases). There are 15 residues in the CDR3. In germline, CDR1 is MNHEY, CDR2 SVGEGT. V gave up 5 bases and J gave up 8 bases, with 21 bases separating them. The CDR3 DNA follows: TGTGCCAGCAGTAGGGGGACACCCCCCCGGAGAGGCTACACCTTC. It yields the protein CASSRGTPPRRGYTF.

This clonotype has a count of ten or more. The chain carries TRBV11-2 and TRBJ1-1; no definite D call. V lost 6 bases and J 2 bases, leaving 4 bases between the germline ends. Germline V gene sequence: CDR1 SGHAT, CDR2 FQNNGV. The CDR3 extends over 11 amino acids. CDR3 region: CASSFNTEAFF. The CDR3, as DNA: TGTGCCAGCAGTTTTAACACTGAAGCTTTCTTT.

CDR3 in DNA: TGTGCCAGCAGTTATATGGGGCCTAACACTGAAGCTTTCTTT. The encoded protein is CASSYMGPNTEAFF. The chain is built from TRBV6-2 or TRBV6-3 and TRBJ1-1, with a possible D match to TRBD1 (5 bases). The V gene's germline CDR1 is MNHEY and CDR2 SVGEGT. CDR3 length: 14 residues. Trimming cost V 3 bases and J 2 bases, with 10 bases left between them.

A few counts support this clonotype. This CDR3 reads CASSSGTSGGALDTQYF. The DNA of the CDR3 is TGCGCCAGCAGCTCGGGGACTAGCGGGGGGGCTTTAGATACGCAGTATTTT. The J gene is TRBJ2-3, the V gene TRBV5-1; 16 positions agree with TRBD2. Trimming at V came to 3 bases and at J to 5 bases, leaving 6 bases not matched to a gene. In germline, CDR1 is SGHRS, CDR2 YFSETQ. The CDR3 extends over 17 amino acids.

This clonotype appeared a few times. The chain joins TRBV15 to TRBJ2-3; D is perhaps TRBD2 (6 bases). The V end lost 5 bases, the J end lost 4 bases, and 16 bases lay between the germline ends. The CDR3 has 15 amino acids. CDR1 is LNHNV, CDR2 YYDKDF, per germline (reference sequence). CDR3 sequence: CATSAVSGGADTQYF. CDR3 DNA: TGTGCCACCAGCGCTGTCTCTGGAGGGGCAGATACGCAGTATTTT.

The rearrangement joins TRBV15 to TRBJ2-3, with TRBD2 as a possible D gene (6 bases). Germline V lookup: CDR1 LNHNV, CDR2 YYDKDF (reference sequence). CDR3 length: 16 residues. V was trimmed by 1 base and J by 0 bases, leaving 11 bases between them. CDR3 DNA sequence: TGTGCCACCAGCAGAGGTGTAGCGGCAAGCACAGATACGCAGTATTTT. Protein product: CATSRGVAASTDTQYF.